This T cell receptor beta chain is from a study of shared clonotypes between healthy human individuals. CDR3 length: 14 amino acids. Trimming left V 1 base short and J 6 bases short, with 12 bases between. Germline lookup yields CDR1 SEHNR and CDR2 FQNEAQ (reference sequence). This clone was detected only once. Among the donors, all were Caucasian adults who lived in Nashville, Tennessee. Produced via immunoSEQ multiplex PCR; TCRdb's table is partial and in-frame only. The repertoire has about 2.4 million clones, approximately 94% of them found once; the top ten carry about 0.34%. The gene calls are TRBV7-9 and TRBJ1-2, with D possibly matching TRBD1 (5 bases). The origin of this receptor is a man aged 18-30 years in good health. Some clones in this sample may be carry-over from other donors' samples. Sequenced sample: naive CD4+ T cells from PBMCs. Subset indicated: CD45RA+ positively selected. The CDR3 reads CASSLVRQGDGYTF. The DNA of the CDR3 is TGTGCCAGCAGCTTAGTGCGGCAGGGTGATGGCTACACCTTC.